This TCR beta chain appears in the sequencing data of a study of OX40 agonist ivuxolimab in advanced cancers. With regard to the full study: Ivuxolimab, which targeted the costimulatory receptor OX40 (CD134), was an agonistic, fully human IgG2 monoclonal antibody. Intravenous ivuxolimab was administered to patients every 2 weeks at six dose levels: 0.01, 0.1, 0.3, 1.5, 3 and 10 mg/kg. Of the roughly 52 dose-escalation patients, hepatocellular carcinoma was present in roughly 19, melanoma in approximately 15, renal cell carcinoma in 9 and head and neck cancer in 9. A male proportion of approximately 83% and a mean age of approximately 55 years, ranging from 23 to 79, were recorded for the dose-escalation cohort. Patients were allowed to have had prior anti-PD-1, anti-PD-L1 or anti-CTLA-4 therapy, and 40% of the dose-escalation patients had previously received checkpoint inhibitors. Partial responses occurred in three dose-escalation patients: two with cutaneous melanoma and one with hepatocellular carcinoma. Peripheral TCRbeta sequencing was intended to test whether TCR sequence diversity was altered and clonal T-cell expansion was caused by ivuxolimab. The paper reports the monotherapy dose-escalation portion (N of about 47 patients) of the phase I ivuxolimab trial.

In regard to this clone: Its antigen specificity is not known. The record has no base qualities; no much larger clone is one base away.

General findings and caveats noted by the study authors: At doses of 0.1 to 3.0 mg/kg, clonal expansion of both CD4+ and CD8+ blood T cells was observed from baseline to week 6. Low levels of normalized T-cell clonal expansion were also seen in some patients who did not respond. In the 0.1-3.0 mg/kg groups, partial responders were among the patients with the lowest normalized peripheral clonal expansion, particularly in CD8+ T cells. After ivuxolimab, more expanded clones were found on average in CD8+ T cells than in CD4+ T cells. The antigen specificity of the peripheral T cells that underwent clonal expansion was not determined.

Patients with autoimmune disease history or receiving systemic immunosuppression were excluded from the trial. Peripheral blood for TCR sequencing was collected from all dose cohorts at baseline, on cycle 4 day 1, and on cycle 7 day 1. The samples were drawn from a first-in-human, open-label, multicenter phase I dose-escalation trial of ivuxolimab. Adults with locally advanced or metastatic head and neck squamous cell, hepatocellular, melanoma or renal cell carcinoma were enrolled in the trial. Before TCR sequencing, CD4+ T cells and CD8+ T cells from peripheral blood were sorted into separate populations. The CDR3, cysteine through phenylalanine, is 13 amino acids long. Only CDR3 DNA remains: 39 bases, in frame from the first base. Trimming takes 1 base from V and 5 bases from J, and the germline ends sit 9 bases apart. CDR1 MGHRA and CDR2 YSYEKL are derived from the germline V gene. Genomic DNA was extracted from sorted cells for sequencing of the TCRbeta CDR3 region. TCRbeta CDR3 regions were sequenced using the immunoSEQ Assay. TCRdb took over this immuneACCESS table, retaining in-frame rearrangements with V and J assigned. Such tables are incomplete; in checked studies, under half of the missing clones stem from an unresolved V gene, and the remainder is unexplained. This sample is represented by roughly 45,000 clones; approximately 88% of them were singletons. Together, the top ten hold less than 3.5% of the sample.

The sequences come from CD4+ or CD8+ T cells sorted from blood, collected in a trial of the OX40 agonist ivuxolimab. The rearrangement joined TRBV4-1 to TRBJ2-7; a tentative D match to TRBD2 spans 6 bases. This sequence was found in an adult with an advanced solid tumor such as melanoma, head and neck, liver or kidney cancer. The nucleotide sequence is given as TGCGCCAGCAGCCAAGTCCGCGGGGACGAGCAGTACTTC. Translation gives CASSQVRGDEQYF.